Presented here are 14 T cell receptor beta chains from one specimen sequenced in a study of identical twins. TCRdb passed the 5' RACE reads through MiXCR, listing each CDR3 protein once. The repertoire consists of 350,000 to 400,000 distinct CDR3 sequences, with around 9.7% occurring once and the leading ten covering under 9.5%. Sequencing was carried out using naive T cells sorted from blood. These receptors were obtained from a woman aged 45-59 years in good health.

The J gene is TRBJ2-2, the V gene TRBV12-3 or TRBV12-4; 10 nucleotides line up with TRBD1. The V gene end was trimmed by 9 bases and the J gene end by 7 bases; junction bases not matched to a gene: 8. This CDR3 has 14 amino acids. The CDR3 loop reads CARRRTGGNGELFF. CDR3 DNA sequence: TGTGCCAGAAGGCGGACAGGGGGTAACGGGGAGCTGTTTTTT.

This clonotype was counted at least ten times. This sequence joins TRBV6-1 and TRBJ2-7; no reliable D call. The CDR3 is made up of 12 amino acids. Germline V gene data show CDR1 as MNHNS and CDR2 as SASEGT. With 5 bases removed from V and 3 bases from J, the gap between germline ends came to 8 bases. The CDR3 region has the DNA TGTGCCAGCAGTCACCTGGGCTACGAGCAGTACTTC. Translation gives CASSHLGYEQYF.

This clonotype was counted ten times or more. This chain joins TRBV29-1 and TRBJ2-3; possibly TRBD1 for D (6 bases). Germline-derived CDR1 and CDR2 are SQVTM and ANQGSEA. Trimming removed 4 bases from V and 1 base from J, with 15 bases in between. The CDR3 loop spans 15 amino acids. The CDR3: CSVGKGQGGTDTQYF. CDR3 nucleotide sequence: TGCAGCGTTGGAAAGGGACAAGGGGGCACAGATACGCAGTATTTT.

The chain has TRBV5-1 and TRBJ2-1; D tentatively reads TRBD1 or TRBD2 (5 bases each). The CDR3 has 20 amino acids. V gave up 4 bases and J gave up 0 bases, with 26 bases separating them. CDR1 and CDR2 (germline): SGHRS, YFSETQ. The CDR3 DNA follows: TGCGCCAGCAGCAATGGGGTTCCGGGGACGGGGAAGAGCTCCTACAATGAGCAGTTCTTC. It translates to CASSNGVPGTGKSSYNEQFF.

The chain uses TRBV7-9 and TRBJ2-7; tentatively, D is TRBD1 (5 bases). The CDR3 covers 13 residues. Trimming pared 5 bases from V and 3 bases from J, leaving 11 bases between. The germline gives CDR1 SEHNR, CDR2 FQNEAQ (reference sequence). The chain's CDR3 is CASSRQSDYEQYF. CDR3 nucleotides: TGTGCCAGCAGCCGACAGTCTGACTACGAGCAGTACTTC.

This clonotype was seen only a few times. The chain is built from TRBV5-1 and TRBJ2-3, with TRBD2 matching over 13 bases. The CDR3 is 16 amino acids. Trimming at V came to 4 bases and at J to 5 bases, leaving 7 bases not matched to a gene. Germline V CDR1 and CDR2: SGHRS, YFSETQ. CDR3 amino acids: CASSDGLAGDEDTQYF. The CDR3 bases are TGCGCCAGCAGCGACGGACTAGCGGGAGATGAAGATACGCAGTATTTT.

This clonotype was picked up a small number of times. J is TRBJ1-1 and V is TRBV3-1; D gene unclear. V was pared by 6 bases and J by 3 bases, with 17 bases between. This CDR3 contains 15 residues. CDR1 and CDR2 from the germline V gene are LGHDT and YNNKEL (reference sequence). The CDR3 bases are TGTGCCAGCAGAGACTACGGACTGAGGGACACTGAAGCTTTCTTT. Its protein is CASRDYGLRDTEAFF.

This clonotype was detected many times. The chain joins TRBV20-1 to TRBJ2-7; TRBD1 matches 7 bases. V shed 5 bases and J 6 bases; nucleotides not matched to a gene: 10. The V gene's germline CDR1 is DFQATT and CDR2 SNEGSKA (reference sequence). CDR3 length: 13 amino acids. The CDR3, as DNA: TGCAGTGCTTCCACAACAGGGGATCCCGAGCAGTACTTC. Protein product: CSASTTGDPEQYF.

The chain links TRBV5-1 to TRBJ1-4, with D possibly being TRBD1 (5 bases). In germline, CDR1 is SGHRS, CDR2 YFSETQ. The CDR3 sequence is 17 residues long. V lost 0 bases to trimming and J lost 5 bases, with 17 bases between them. DNA for the CDR3: TGCGCCAGCAGCTTGGGTGGTCGAGGGGTTCCCAATGAAAAACTGTTTTTT. Translation gives CASSLGGRGVPNEKLFF.

This clonotype appeared many times. The chain combines TRBV2 with TRBJ2-7; no firm D call. Germline CDR1 is SNHLY and CDR2 is FYNNEI. The CDR3 runs 17 residues. Trimming took off 7 bases at V and 1 base at J, with 23 bases between the two ends. DNA of the CDR3: TGTGCCAGCATAAGGGTATCCCCCGGACCCCAATCCTACGAGCAGTACGTC. It is translated as CASIRVSPGPQSYEQYV.

This clonotype appeared many times. The chain recombines TRBV3-1 with TRBJ1-1, with D maybe TRBD1 (5 bases). CDR3 length: 16 amino acids. Trimming cost V 0 bases and J 6 bases, with 17 bases left between them. CDR1 and CDR2 from the germline V gene are LGHDT and YNNKEL (reference sequence). CDR3 in DNA: TGTGCCAGCAGCCAAGATCTGATTTGGGGGGACTCTGAAGCTTTCTTT. Its protein is CASSQDLIWGDSEAFF.

The rearrangement joins TRBV4-2 to TRBJ2-2, with TRBD2 matching over 10 bases. Germline lookup yields CDR1 LGHNA and CDR2 YNFKEQ. Losses at the gene ends were 5 bases for V and 7 bases for J; bases not matched to a gene: 7. This CDR3 has 15 residues. The CDR3 sequence: CASSSGLAEGGELFF. In DNA form, the CDR3 reads TGTGCCAGCAGCTCAGGACTAGCGGAAGGCGGGGAGCTGTTTTTT.

In its sample, this clonotype was seen many times. The chain employs TRBV4-2 and TRBJ2-3; D gene uncertain. There are 17 residues in the CDR3. Germline V lookup: CDR1 LGHNA, CDR2 YNFKEQ. The V and J ends lost 3 bases and 0 bases respectively, with 16 bases between them. CDR3 sequence reads: CASSQVQVLLSTDTQYF. CDR3 DNA sequence: TGTGCCAGCAGCCAGGTTCAGGTTCTCCTAAGCACAGATACGCAGTATTTT.

The rearrangement uses TRBV20-1 and TRBJ2-3, with D maybe TRBD2 (6 bases). V was trimmed by 0 bases and J by 2 bases, leaving 15 bases between them. Germline CDR1 and CDR2: DFQATT and SNEGSKA (reference sequence). This CDR3 is 16 amino acids long. Here the CDR3 DNA reads TGCAGTGCTAGAGATCATTCTGGCGGGGTCACAGATACGCAGTATTTT. Translated: CSARDHSGGVTDTQYF.